This TCR beta chain was captured by sequencing in a study of early T cells in non-severe SARS-CoV-2 infection. Overall study findings and caveats: Using VDJdb, the matching emphasized anti-spike CD8 responses while missing private and CD4 specificities.

TCRdb used MiXCR to reprocess the 5' RACE reads, holding one entry per CDR3 protein. The table has 60,000 to 70,000 distinct CDR3 sequences, over 8% seen once. The germline gives CDR1 SGHRS, CDR2 YFSETQ. The CDR3 totals 13 residues. V lost 3 bases and J lost 7, with 14 bases in between. Many counts were recorded for this clonotype. What it binds is unknown. The specimen was whole blood. The source of this sequence is an adult who was a healthcare worker with PCR-confirmed SARS-CoV-2 infection or an uninfected control (not recorded which). The chain couples TRBV5-1 to TRBJ2-7; D gene unclear. CDR3 protein: CASSSPSLGEQYF. CDR3 bases: TGCGCCAGCAGCTCCCCGAGTTTGGGAGAGCAGTACTTC.